The sequence of this T cell receptor beta chain was determined in a study of cytomegalovirus exposure and HLA in healthy donors. Study-wide results and limits: For cytomegalovirus status, the classifier reportedly gave diagnoses with high specificity and sensitivity. The authors judged a highly shared variant cluster likely a sequencing artifact. Common viral pathogens were later found to be apparently linked to several of the most significant clusters.

Concerning this clone: Its specificity is not known.

Germline CDR1 SGHVS, CDR2 FNYEAQ. With 5 bases removed from V and 4 bases from J, the gap between germline ends came to 14 bases. The CDR3 sequence is 15 residues long. The PCR made use of 60 Vbeta and 13 Jbeta primers. Using immunoSEQ multiplex PCR, the repertoire was profiled, and TCRdb retains in-frame clones only, with some absent. The sample includes 150,000 to 200,000 clones, about 75% seen only once; the top ten take 2.5% to 3.5%. The receptor comes from a woman aged 45-59 years in good health and CMV-seropositive. V and J are TRBV7-6 and TRBJ1-4, with a possible D match to TRBD1 (6 bases). The sample comprised PBMCs. In nucleotides, the CDR3 is TGTGCCAGCAGCCCTCGGGGGGCGGATAATGAAAAACTGTTTTTT. Protein product: CASSPRGADNEKLFF.